The next 29 T cell receptor beta chains were all read from a single sample in a study of blood T cell repertoires in COVID-19. TCRdb keeps only in-frame clones here, not all; method: immunoSEQ multiplex PCR. The data contain about 74,000 clones, about nine tenths of them singletons. Sequenced: peripheral blood. Receptors originate from a woman of 80 years or more with active or convalescent COVID-19.

V gene TRBV6-2 or TRBV6-3 combines with J gene TRBJ2-3; a weak D match, TRBD2 (7 bases). CDR3 length equals 15 residues. Germline CDR1 MNHEY, CDR2 SVGEGT. V lost 5 bases and J lost 1, with 13 bases in between. The CDR3 region is CASSEAGAGTDTQYF. CDR3 sequence (DNA): TGTGCCAGCAGTGAGGCGGGGGCAGGCACAGATACGCAGTATTTT.

This clone was counted once. The chain is built from TRBV19 and TRBJ1-1; D may be TRBD1 (6 bases). The CDR3 covers 14 residues. Trimming took off 6 bases at V and 2 bases at J, with 13 bases between the two ends. Germline values: CDR1 LNHDA, CDR2 SQIVND (reference sequence). CDR3 DNA sequence: TGTGCCAGTAGGGACAGAAGTCTTAACACTGAAGCTTTCTTT. This encodes CASRDRSLNTEAFF. The full variable domain, completed using reference TRBV19 and TRBJ1-1, is DGGITQSPKYLFRKEGQNVTLSCEQNLNHDAMYWYRQDPGQGLRLIYYSQIVNDFQKGDIAEGYSVSREKKESFPLTVTSAQKNPTAFYLCASRDRSLNTEAFFGQGTRLTVV.

This chain uses TRBV21-1 with TRBJ1-5; the tabulated D call, TRBD1, remains unverified against the DNA. TRBV21-1 is deemed a pseudogene. This CDR3 has 18 amino acids. The CDR3: CASSKAETVNYSNQPQHF. The CDR3 bases are TGTGCCAGCAGCAAAGCGGAGACAGTAAATTATAGCAATCAGCCCCAGCATTTT.

This clone is a singleton in its sample. This chain uses TRBV19 with TRBJ1-6; TRBD1 matches 9 bases. CDR1 and CDR2 (germline): LNHDA, SQIVND (reference sequence). CDR3 length: 13 residues. J lost 9 bases, V lost 8 bases, and 5 bases had no gene match. CDR3 nucleotide sequence: TGTGCCAGTCAGGACAGGGGAACTTCACCCCTCCACTTT. Its translation: CASQDRGTSPLHF.

The genes are TRBV6-5 and TRBJ1-1; possible D gene TRBD1, 6 bases. This CDR3 comprises 15 residues. V was trimmed by 4 bases and J by 4 bases, leaving 16 bases between them. Per germline, CDR1 MNHEY and CDR2 SVGAGI. The CDR3 spells CASSSAGAGVTEAFF. The CDR3 coding sequence is TGTGCCAGCAGTTCAGCAGGGGCGGGAGTCACTGAAGCTTTCTTT.

V usage is TRBV27 and J usage is TRBJ1-1; D possibly corresponds to TRBD1 (5 bases). Germline CDR1 reads MNHEY; CDR2 reads SMNVEV (reference sequence). The CDR3 length is 15 residues. V was trimmed by 3 bases and J by 3 bases, leaving 14 bases between them. The CDR3 coding sequence is TGTGCCAGCAGTTTTGTCGGTCCGGGGGACACTGAAGCTTTCTTT. Translated, it gives CASSFVGPGDTEAFF.

DNA of the CDR3: TGTGCCAGCAGCGGGTCGGACAGGTACACTGAAGCTTTCTTT. It specifies CASSGSDRYTEAFF. The gene calls are TRBV3-1 (or the pseudogene TRBV3-2) and TRBJ1-1, with 7 bases aligning to TRBD1. V was clipped by 5 bases and J by 3 bases; unmatched bases: 6. Germline V gives CDR1 LGHDT, CDR2 YNNKEL (reference sequence). The CDR3 length is 14 residues.

This chain uses TRBV6-5 with TRBJ2-2; D is undetermined. Per germline, CDR1 MNHEY and CDR2 SVGAGI. CDR3 length equals 16 residues. V was shortened by 3 bases and J by 0 bases, with 11 bases between the two germline ends. CDR3 residues: CASSYSRVANTGELFF. In DNA form, the CDR3 reads TGTGCCAGCAGTTATTCCCGGGTCGCGAACACCGGGGAGCTGTTTTTT.

This clone appeared a single time. V is TRBV11-2 and J is TRBJ1-1; D uncertain. The ends were cut back, 3 bases at V and 0 bases at J, with 5 bases in the middle. The length of the CDR3 is 13 residues. Per germline, CDR1 SGHAT and CDR2 FQNNGV. CDR3 protein: CASSFLMNTEAFF. DNA for the CDR3: TGTGCCAGCAGCTTTCTTATGAACACTGAAGCTTTCTTT. Filled out from reference TRBV11-2 and TRBJ1-1, the complete variable domain reads EAGVAQSPRYKIIEKRQSVAFWCNPISGHATLYWYQQILGQGPKLLIQFQNNGVVDDSQLPKDRFSAERLKGVDSTLKIQPAKLEDSAVYLCASSFLMNTEAFFGQGTRLTVV.

The V call is TRBV12-3 or TRBV12-4, the J call TRBJ1-1; D call uncertain. Trimming shortened V by 2 bases and J by 9 bases, and 7 bases separated the two germline ends. The CDR3 length is 11 residues. Here the CDR3 reads CASSLNSKAFF. CDR3 sequence (DNA): TGTGCCAGCAGTTTAAACAGTAAAGCTTTCTTT.

The rearrangement uses TRBV30 and TRBJ2-7; 11 bases are shared with TRBD1. J lost 5 bases, V lost 4 bases, and 1 base had no gene match. The germline gives CDR1 GTSNPN, CDR2 SVGIG (reference sequence). This CDR3 is 12 amino acids long. The chain's CDR3 is CAWTGQGDEQYF. The CDR3 DNA sequence: TGTGCCTGGACGGGACAGGGGGACGAGCAGTACTTC.

This chain uses TRBV12-3 or TRBV12-4 with TRBJ2-1, with D perhaps TRBD1 (6 bases). V was shortened by 6 bases and J by 14 bases, with 17 bases between the two germline ends. The CDR3 extends over 12 amino acids. CDR3 loop: CASRSAGELEFF. Written as DNA, the CDR3 is TGTGCCAGCAGATCCGCAGGGGAGCTAGAGTTCTTC.

This chain uses TRBV4-1 with TRBJ2-5, with 8 bases matching TRBD2. The germline gives CDR1 MGHRA, CDR2 YSYEKL. This CDR3 is built from 14 residues. The V segment lost 4 bases and the J segment 4 bases; nucleotides outside the gene matches: 5. The CDR3 protein is CASSRGRGVETQYF. The CDR3 region has the DNA TGCGCCAGCAGCCGGGGGCGGGGGGTAGAGACCCAGTACTTC.

This clone showed up just once. The J gene is TRBJ2-7, the V gene TRBV14, with 9 bases aligning to TRBD1. V shed 5 bases and J 7 bases; nucleotides not matched to a gene: 6. Germline values: CDR1 SGHDN, CDR2 FVKESK. CDR3 length: 13 amino acids. The CDR3 is CASSKQGAGEQYF. In nucleotides, the CDR3 is TGTGCCAGCAGCAAACAGGGGGCTGGTGAGCAGTACTTC. Full variable domain (missing parts from reference TRBV14 and TRBJ2-7): EAGVTQFPSHSVIEKGQTVTLRCDPISGHDNLYWYRRVMGKEIKFLLHFVKESKQDESGMPNNRFLAERTGGTYSTLKVQPAELEDSGVYFCASSKQGAGEQYFGPGTRLTVT.

The V and J genes are TRBV6-2 or TRBV6-3 and TRBJ2-1, with a weak D call TRBD2 (7 bases). Germline CDR1 is MNHEY and CDR2 is SVGEGT. Between the trimmed V and J ends, which lost 2 bases and 6 bases, there was a span of 14 bases. The CDR3 covers 15 residues. The CDR3 loop reads CASSYAGGLGNEQFF. CDR3 DNA sequence: TGTGCCAGCAGTTACGCCGGGGGGCTTGGCAATGAGCAGTTCTTC.

This rearrangement joins TRBV14 to TRBJ2-4, with TRBD1 matching over 9 bases. V was clipped by 3 bases and J by 4 bases; unmatched bases: 10. The germline V gene encodes CDR1 SGHDN and CDR2 FVKESK. The CDR3 covers 17 residues. DNA for the CDR3: TGTGCCAGCAGCCAGGTCCCACCGGGACAGGGTAAAAACATTCAGTACTTC. Protein sequence: CASSQVPPGQGKNIQYF.

The table lists this clone with a count of one. In nucleotides, the CDR3 is TGTGCCAGCAGCGCCGGGACTAGCCTGGATACGCAGTATTTT. Translated, it gives CASSAGTSLDTQYF. This chain uses TRBV9 with TRBJ2-3, with 9 positions matching TRBD2. The CDR3 length is 14 residues. The junction had 5 bases not matched to a gene; V was cut back by 3 bases and J by 6 bases. Germline V gives CDR1 SGDLS, CDR2 YYNGEE.

The chain couples TRBV5-1 to TRBJ2-2; a weak D match, TRBD2 (5 bases). V was trimmed by 3 bases and J by 3 bases, leaving 6 bases between them. There are 13 residues in the CDR3. Per germline, CDR1 SGHRS and CDR2 YFSETQ. The CDR3 DNA is TGCGCCAGCAGCTCGGACTACACCGGGGAGCTGTTTTTT. Residues: CASSSDYTGELFF.

This clone occurred once. This chain connects TRBV6-2 or TRBV6-3 to TRBJ1-2; D gene ambiguous. CDR1 is MNHEY and CDR2 is SVGEGT in the germline V gene. The V end was cut by 4 bases, the J end by 0 bases, with 6 bases between. The CDR3 is made up of 13 amino acids. The DNA of the CDR3 is TGTGCCAGCAGTTTCGCAGCTAACTATGGCTACACCTTC. Amino acid sequence: CASSFAANYGYTF.

The chain recombines TRBV10-3 with TRBJ1-2; the match to TRBD1 covers 9 bases. The CDR3 is 14 amino acids. Germline CDR1 and CDR2: ENHRY and SYGVKD. J gave up 4 bases and V 5 bases, and 5 bases lay outside the gene matches. The CDR3 sequence is CAISRRTGAYGYTF. In DNA, the CDR3 is TGTGCCATCAGTAGACGGACAGGGGCCTATGGCTACACCTTC.

This chain links TRBV12-3 or TRBV12-4 with TRBJ1-2, with D perhaps TRBD1 (5 bases). This CDR3 is 13 amino acids long. The V end was cut by 6 bases, the J end by 4 bases, with 12 bases between. The CDR3 sequence: CASRGGRAYGYTF. CDR3 DNA sequence: TGTGCCAGCAGGGGGGGGAGGGCCTATGGCTACACCTTC.

The chain is built from TRBV19 and TRBJ1-2; 9 bases agree with TRBD1. The CDR3 consists of 16 residues. J lost 0 bases, V lost 6 bases, and 8 bases had no gene match. In germline, CDR1 is LNHDA, CDR2 SQIVND (reference sequence). CDR3 DNA: TGTGCCAGTAGGAGAAGGACAGGGGATACTAACTATGGCTACACCTTC. This translates into CASRRRTGDTNYGYTF. Based on the CDR3 plus reference TRBV19 and TRBJ1-2, the full variable domain is DGGITQSPKYLFRKEGQNVTLSCEQNLNHDAMYWYRQDPGQGLRLIYYSQIVNDFQKGDIAEGYSVSREKKESFPLTVTSAQKNPTAFYLCASRRRTGDTNYGYTFGSGTRLTVV.

The chain combines TRBV7-2 with TRBJ2-3, with 12 bases matching TRBD2. CDR1 SGHTA and CDR2 FQGNSA come from the germline V gene. J lost 8 bases, V lost 1 base, and 10 bases had no gene match. The CDR3 sequence is 17 residues long. The CDR3 sequence: CASSLVASGGALFTQYF. CDR3 DNA: TGTGCCAGCAGCTTAGTAGCTAGCGGGGGGGCCCTCTTTACGCAGTATTTT.

V is TRBV11-3 and J is TRBJ1-1; D gene unclear. The CDR3 contains 13 residues. The germline CDR1 and CDR2 sequences are SGHNT and YENEEA. V was shortened by 3 bases and J by 2 bases, with 7 bases between the two germline ends. The CDR3 coding sequence is TGTGCCAGCAGCTTTGGAGAAAACACTGAAGCTTTCTTT. Amino acids: CASSFGENTEAFF.

As DNA, the CDR3 is TGTGCCAGTAGTCCCCTCGGACAGGCCGTAAATCAGCCCCAGCATTTT. Its translation is CASSPLGQAVNQPQHF. The gene calls are TRBV19 and TRBJ1-5, with 7 bases aligning to TRBD1. Germline V gene sequence: CDR1 LNHDA, CDR2 SQIVND (reference sequence). The CDR3 runs to 16 residues. V trimming: 5 bases; J trimming: 4 bases; junction bases outside the gene matches: 11.

This chain joins TRBV3-1 (or the pseudogene TRBV3-2) and TRBJ1-4; unclear D gene. CDR1 LGHDT and CDR2 YNNKEL come from the germline V gene (reference sequence). Trimming cost V 1 base and J 16 bases, with 13 bases left between them. This CDR3 is 12 amino acids long. Written as DNA, the CDR3 is TGTGCCAGCAGCCAAGGCGGCAGTTATTGGTTTTTT. This translates into CASSQGGSYWFF.

The chain couples TRBV5-6 to TRBJ1-2; D gene uncertain. V was cut by 0 bases and J by 0 bases, with 3 bases left in between. The length of the CDR3 is 13 residues. Germline V lookup: CDR1 SGHDT, CDR2 YYEEEE. The CDR3 loop is CASSLATNYGYTF. The CDR3 DNA reads TGTGCCAGCAGCTTGGCTACTAACTATGGCTACACCTTC.

This rearrangement joins TRBV7-9 to TRBJ1-3; no clear D gene. V lost 3 bases and J 0 bases, leaving 9 bases between the germline ends. The CDR3 length is 15 residues. Germline loops: CDR1 SEHNR, CDR2 FQNEAQ (reference sequence). In nucleotides, the CDR3 is TGTGCCAGCAGCTTCTCGTCTAGCTCTGGAAACACCATATATTTT. Its translation is CASSFSSSSGNTIYF. Together with reference TRBV7-9 and TRBJ1-3, the CDR3 gives the full variable domain: DTGVSQNPRHKITKRGQNVTFRCDPISEHNRLYWYRQTLGQGPEFLTYFQNEAQLEKSRLLSDRFSAERPKGSFSTLEIQRTEQGDSAMYLCASSFSSSSGNTIYFGEGSWLTVV.

V gene TRBV5-1 combines with J gene TRBJ2-7, with 7 bases lining up with TRBD1. This CDR3 is built from 13 residues. The V gene's germline CDR1 is SGHRS and CDR2 YFSETQ. V was clipped by 6 bases and J by 4 bases; unmatched bases: 7. The CDR3 region is CASTWGQRYEQYF. The CDR3 bases are TGCGCCAGCACCTGGGGACAGAGATACGAGCAGTACTTC.